The rows below give T cell receptor beta chains drawn from one sample of a study of blood T cell repertoires in COVID-19. Sequencing was performed with immunoSEQ multiplex PCR; in TCRdb, only in-frame clones are kept and a portion is missing. The sample has roughly 130,000 clones; 80% to 90% are singletons. Sequenced sample: PBMCs or T cells enriched from blood (not recorded which). The receptors here all came from a woman between 50 and 59 years old with acute COVID-19. The CDR3 runs from the conserved cysteine through the conserved F or W. The D gene is left open where the match is weak. Clone size is shown for a subset of rows, as once, few, many or a class of expanded clone.

D | J | V | size | CDR3 | DNA
NA | TRBJ1-4 | TRBV2 | NA | CASSEAYGEPINEKLFF | TGTGCCAGCAGTGAAGCGTACGGGGAACCTATTAATGAAAAACTGTTTTTT
NA | TRBJ1-4 | TRBV5-1 | NA | CASTPSSTNEKLFF | TGCGCCAGCACTCCCTCCTCAACTAATGAAAAACTGTTTTTT
TRBD1 | TRBJ2-5 | TRBV2 | NA | CATGQGAETQYF | TGTGCCACTGGACAGGGGGCTGAGACCCAGTACTTC
TRBD2 | TRBJ2-4 | TRBV5-1 | few | CASSLANPSSGDAKNIQYF | TGCGCCAGCAGCTTGGCCAATCCTTCTAGCGGGGACGCCAAAAACATTCAGTACTTC
NA | TRBJ1-5 | TRBV5-4 | NA | CASSPGADSNQPQHF | TGTGCCAGCAGCCCGGGTGCAGATAGCAATCAGCCCCAGCATTTT
TRBD2 | TRBJ2-3 | TRBV10-3 | NA | CAISRLGEGDTQYF | TGTGCCATCTCCCGGTTAGGGGAGGGTGATACGCAGTATTTT
NA | TRBJ1-1 | TRBV27 | NA | CASSLSRYTEAFF | TGTGCCAGCAGTTTGAGCAGGTACACTGAAGCTTTCTTT
TRBD1 | TRBJ2-7 | TRBV11-3 | NA | CASSLTGTGSYEQYF | TGTGCCAGCAGCTTGACCGGGACAGGGTCCTACGAGCAGTACTTC
NA | TRBJ1-3 | TRBV7-6 | NA | CASSLGASPGNTIYF | TGTGCCAGCAGCTTAGGGGCCAGCCCTGGAAACACCATATATTTT
NA | TRBJ1-1 | TRBV5-1 | NA | CASSPDTVNTEAFF | TGCGCCAGCAGCCCCGACACGGTGAACACTGAAGCTTTCTTT
NA | TRBJ2-4 | TRBV7-2 | NA | CASSDTTSRQYF | TGTGCCAGCAGCGATACCACTAGCCGGCAGTACTTC
NA | TRBJ2-3 | TRBV7-8 | NA | CASSLSLTSTSTDTQYF | TGTGCCAGCAGCTTGAGCTTAACTAGCACTAGCACAGATACGCAGTATTTT
TRBD1 | TRBJ1-2 | TRBV27 | NA | CASSLAGTGFGYGYTF | TGTGCCAGCAGTCTCGCCGGGACAGGGTTTGGCTATGGCTACACCTTC
NA | TRBJ2-1 | TRBV2 | NA | CASGPRGRQNEQFF | TGTGCCAGCGGACCGCGAGGGCGGCAGAATGAGCAGTTCTTC
TRBD2 | TRBJ2-5 | TRBV10-3 | NA | CAISDSGRGGETQYF | TGTGCCATCAGTGATAGCGGGAGGGGTGGAGAGACCCAGTACTTC